This TCR beta chain derives from a study of vaccination and CD4 T cells after COVID-19. Turning to the study itself: Convalescent patients gave post-COVID blood a median about 95 days post-diagnosis, range 35 to 161.

Details on this clonotype: The antigen is unknown.

Study findings and constraints: Spike mono-reactivity applied to 304 of 307 vaccine-specific clones detected in convalescent patients.

The Oncomine TCR Beta short-read assay was what sequenced the DNA obtained from cultured CD4+ T cells. TCRdb re-analysed the PCR reads in MiXCR, keeping a single row per CDR3 protein. The sample records 15,000 to 20,000 distinct CDR3 sequences, around 30% being singletons. V trimming: 6 bases; J trimming: 2 bases; junction bases outside the gene matches: 9. The CDR3 covers 17 residues. Germline CDR1 reads MNHEY; CDR2 reads SMNVEV (reference sequence). The treatment was: roughly 10-day PBMC culture with coronavirus spike peptide pools or control peptides (ViraFEST assay). The dates of positive PCR tests extended from March through December 2020 and came before the US Alpha, Beta and Delta variants. Cultures used a few million PBMCs per well, around 11 IU/ml IL-2 and about 10 ug/ml peptides.

The sequence was obtained from a human donor with COVID-19. The J gene is TRBJ2-2, the V gene TRBV27, with 10 bases lining up with TRBD1. The specimen sequenced was cultured CD4+ T cells from blood. CDR3 coding DNA: TGTGCCAGCAGAGGGGACGGACAGGGGGGTAACACCGGGGAGCTGTTTTTT. Its protein product is CASRGDGQGGNTGELFF.